The T cell receptor beta chain described here comes from a study of cytomegalovirus exposure and HLA in healthy donors. For the study at large: Early on, a data release was issued that held some 91 million unique TCRs from HLA-typed donors.

The length of the CDR3 is 18 residues. Germline trimming cut 5 bases from V and 2 bases from J; bases unmatched to any gene: 10. Germline loops: CDR1 SGHTA, CDR2 FQGTGA. Regarding this clone: Its antigen is as yet unknown.

Healthy bone marrow donors made up the donor group. The study's findings and limits: Being productive about 90% or about 30% of the time was typical of most TCR beta V segments in an earlier analysis. In a later analysis, the majority of CMV-associated beta chains seemingly showed HLA restriction.

The PCR employed 60 Vbeta primers together with 13 Jbeta primers. Profiled with immunoSEQ multiplex PCR; TCRdb holds only in-frame clones, not every one. There are tens of thousands of clones in the sample; around 78% occur only once, and 0.57% lies in the top ten. The chain is built from TRBV7-3 and TRBJ2-2; 11 positions agree with TRBD2. This receptor was obtained from a man aged 25-45 years in good health and CMV-seronegative. Sequenced input: PBMCs. The chain's CDR3 is CASSQGLAGPFNTGELFF. CDR3 nucleotide sequence: TGTGCCAGCAGCCAAGGACTAGCGGGTCCCTTCAACACCGGGGAGCTGTTTTTT. The full variable domain, completed using reference TRBV7-3 and TRBJ2-2, is GAGVSQTPSNKVTEKGKYVELRCDPISGHTALYWYRQSLGQGPEFLIYFQGTGAADDSGLPNDRFFAVRPEGSVSTLKIQRTERGDSAVYLCASSQGLAGPFNTGELFFGEGSRLTVL.